These 28 T cell receptor beta chains were sequenced from one sample in a study of T cell responses to AZD1222 COVID-19 vaccine. The assay was immunoSEQ multiplex PCR, and TCRdb's table has in-frame clones only and misses some. The data contain under 70,000 clones, under 90% of them seen just once; the ten biggest clones take up 21%. The sequencing used peripheral blood, collected on day 0 of AZD1222 vaccination. The receptors shown here come from an adult in good health.

The V call is TRBV28, the J call TRBJ2-2; 8 nucleotides line up with TRBD1. CDR1 MDHEN and CDR2 SYDVKM come from the germline V gene. V was pared by 3 bases and J by 1 base, with 4 bases of the junction left unmatched. This CDR3 has 16 residues. The CDR3 bases are TGTGCCAGCAGTTTCCCGGGACAGGAGAACACCGGGGAGCTGTTTTTT. This gives the protein CASSFPGQENTGELFF.

The chain recombines TRBV11-2 with TRBJ2-7; D remains ambiguous. This CDR3 is built from 12 residues. CDR1 is SGHAT and CDR2 is FQNNGV in the germline V gene. With 0 bases removed from V and 3 bases from J, the gap between germline ends came to 3 bases. CDR3 coding DNA: TGTGCCAGCAGCTTAGATTACTACGAGCAGTACTTC. This encodes CASSLDYYEQYF.

This clone has more than one count but fewer than ten. This chain connects TRBV5-1 to TRBJ2-7; no reliable D call. Germline CDR1 is SGHRS and CDR2 is YFSETQ. The CDR3 runs 13 residues. The V end was cut by 4 bases, the J end by 1 base, with 9 bases between. CDR3 in DNA: TGCGCCAGCAGCGTTGACGGATCCTACGAGCAGTACTTC. Protein: CASSVDGSYEQYF.

The CDR3 DNA sequence: TGCGCCAGCAGGTCAGCGGCCTACAATGAGCAGTTCTTC. This codes for CASRSAAYNEQFF. The chain recombines TRBV10-2 with TRBJ2-1; possibly TRBD2 for D (5 bases). V lost 6 bases to trimming and J lost 2 bases, with 8 bases between them. The CDR3 loop spans 13 amino acids. The V gene's germline CDR1 is WSHSY and CDR2 SAAADI.

V and J are TRBV20-1 and TRBJ1-2; 7 bases map to TRBD1. V was clipped by 3 bases and J by 5 bases; unmatched bases: 15. This CDR3 spans 16 amino acids. The germline V gene has CDR1 DFQATT and CDR2 SNEGSKA (reference sequence). The CDR3: CSASTTRTGERYGYTF. CDR3 coding DNA: TGCAGTGCTAGTACGACAAGAACAGGGGAACGATATGGCTACACCTTC.

The V gene is TRBV6-5, the J gene TRBJ2-7, with no clear D. The CDR3 totals 14 residues. V shed 2 bases and J shed 1 base, with 9 bases lying between them. Germline loops: CDR1 MNHEY, CDR2 SVGAGI. In DNA, the CDR3 is TGTGCCAGCAGTTACGATCCAGAGTCCTACGAGCAGTACTTC. This translates into CASSYDPESYEQYF.

V usage is TRBV6-5 and J usage is TRBJ2-2, with 9 positions matching TRBD1. The trim removed 6 bases at V and 5 bases at J, leaving 7 bases unmatched. The germline V gene has CDR1 MNHEY and CDR2 SVGAGI. The CDR3 extends over 15 amino acids. As DNA, the CDR3 is TGTGCCAGCAGGTTATCACAGGGGGCAACCGGGGAGCTGTTTTTT. It translates to CASRLSQGATGELFF.

This sequence joins TRBV27 and TRBJ2-1; D gene uncertain. The CDR3 is 10 amino acids. The V gene's germline CDR1 is MNHEY and CDR2 SMNVEV (reference sequence). The germline V and J ends were trimmed by 7 bases and 7 bases, with 5 bases remaining between them. The CDR3 DNA follows: TGTGCCAGCACCCAGAATGAGCAGTTCTTC. It is translated as CASTQNEQFF.

The V gene is TRBV7-3, the J gene TRBJ2-1; D is ambiguous. The length of the CDR3 is 13 residues. V was clipped by 2 bases and J by 8 bases, with 10 bases between them. CDR1 is SGHTA, CDR2 FQGTGA, per germline. CDR3 sequence (DNA): TGTGCCAGCAGCTTAGGGTCTACCTATGAGCAGTTCTTC. Translated: CASSLGSTYEQFF.

This chain joins TRBV10-3 and TRBJ2-7; D uncertain. Germline CDR1 reads ENHRY; CDR2 reads SYGVKD. The CDR3 loop spans 17 amino acids. V lost 3 bases and J 3 bases, leaving 21 bases between the germline ends. CDR3: CAISDLFLNERSYEQYF. The CDR3, as DNA: TGTGCCATCAGTGATCTCTTCCTAAACGAGAGGAGCTACGAGCAGTACTTC.

The chain links TRBV5-6 to TRBJ1-4; no firm D call. The CDR3 extends over 12 amino acids. The germline V gene encodes CDR1 SGHDT and CDR2 YYEEEE. Trimming left V 1 base short and J 8 bases short, with 6 bases between. CDR3 loop: CASSLRGEKLFF. The CDR3 DNA is TGTGCCAGCAGCTTGCGGGGAGAAAAACTGTTTTTT.

A single count supports this clone. The gene calls are TRBV7-9 and TRBJ1-4; 8 positions agree with TRBD1. Trimming took 3 bases from V and 8 from J; bases not matched to a gene: 5. This CDR3 spans 14 amino acids. Germline V CDR1 and CDR2: SEHNR, FQNEAQ (reference sequence). CDR3 coding DNA: TGTGCCAGCAGCTTGAGACAGGGGAGGGAAAAACTGTTTTTT. Amino acid sequence: CASSLRQGREKLFF.

The chain has TRBV5-1 and TRBJ2-3; 8 nucleotides line up with TRBD2. Unmatched junction bases numbered 3, after V lost 1 base and J lost 2 bases. This CDR3 contains 15 residues. The germline CDR1 and CDR2 sequences are SGHRS and YFSETQ. CDR3 sequence: CASSLFGRATDTQYF. CDR3 sequence (DNA): TGCGCCAGCAGCTTGTTCGGGAGGGCCACAGATACGCAGTATTTT.

V is TRBV30 and J is TRBJ1-2, with TRBD1 matching 7 bases. The germline gives CDR1 GTSNPN, CDR2 SVGIG (reference sequence). J was trimmed by 2 bases and V by 2 bases; bases with no gene match: 2. This CDR3 spans 13 amino acids. This CDR3 is CAWSWGQNYGYTF. The CDR3 DNA reads as TGTGCCTGGAGTTGGGGACAGAACTATGGCTACACCTTC.

The chain combines TRBV30 with TRBJ1-1, with 7 bases identical to TRBD1. The CDR3 runs to 13 residues. The germline V gene has CDR1 GTSNPN and CDR2 SVGIG (reference sequence). V gave up 0 bases and J gave up 6 bases; unmatched junction bases: 4. CDR3 sequence reads: CAWSVGTVPEAFF. DNA for the CDR3: TGTGCCTGGAGTGTAGGGACAGTCCCTGAAGCTTTCTTT.

The sample holds one count of this clone. The rearrangement uses TRBV5-4 and TRBJ1-6; unclear D gene. Trimming took off 3 bases at V and 3 bases at J, with 13 bases between the two ends. There are 16 residues in the CDR3. Germline assignment: CDR1 SGHNT and CDR2 YYREEE (reference sequence). The CDR3 protein is CASSSVAGNYNSPLHF. The CDR3, as DNA: TGTGCCAGCAGCTCGGTGGCCGGAAACTATAATTCACCCCTCCACTTT.

This clone was seen once. V is TRBV7-8 and J is TRBJ2-7; 13 bases match TRBD2. Germline assignment: CDR1 SGHVS and CDR2 FQNEAQ. The CDR3 has 16 amino acids. V lost 1 base, J lost 2 bases, and 2 bases stayed unmatched. CDR3: CASSLEGLAGAYEQYF. The CDR3 nucleotides are TGTGCCAGCAGCTTAGAAGGACTAGCGGGAGCCTACGAGCAGTACTTC.

The chain recombines TRBV29-1 with TRBJ1-2, with 7 bases fitting TRBD1. Trimming took 6 bases from V and 6 from J; bases not matched to a gene: 4. CDR1 is SQVTM, CDR2 ANQGSEA, per germline. CDR3 size: 11 residues. CDR3 bases: TGCAGCGTGCTCACAGGGGATGGCTACACCTTC. It codes for CSVLTGDGYTF.

The chain couples TRBV4-1 to TRBJ2-7; the match to TRBD2 covers 8 bases. V trimming: 1 base; J trimming: 3 bases; junction bases outside the gene matches: 14. The CDR3 extends over 18 amino acids. Germline CDR1 MGHRA, CDR2 YSYEKL. CDR3 in DNA: TGCGCCAGCAGCCAAGCCCCCTCTTGGCGGGAGGACCACTACGAGCAGTACTTC. Encoded protein: CASSQAPSWREDHYEQYF.

The genes are TRBV24-1 and TRBJ1-2, with 9 bases matching TRBD1. CDR3 size: 14 residues. Per germline, CDR1 KGHDR and CDR2 SFDVKD. Unmatched junction bases numbered 5, after V lost 2 bases and J lost 8 bases. This CDR3 reads CATSDSGQGTGYTF. DNA of the CDR3: TGTGCCACCAGTGATTCGGGACAGGGTACCGGCTACACCTTC.

The chain carries TRBV28 and TRBJ1-2; 8 bases line up with TRBD1. J gave up 5 bases and V 7 bases, and 9 bases lay outside the gene matches. CDR1 MDHEN and CDR2 SYDVKM come from the germline V gene. This CDR3 contains 14 residues. CDR3 residues: CASIIQGERYGYTF. CDR3 nucleotide sequence: TGTGCCAGCATTATACAGGGGGAACGATATGGCTACACCTTC.

This clone occurred once. The chain is built from TRBV5-1 and TRBJ2-2; 7 nucleotides agree with TRBD1. CDR1 is SGHRS, CDR2 YFSETQ, per germline. V lost 4 bases and J lost 3; bases outside the gene matches: 6. The CDR3 is 15 residues long. The CDR3 coding sequence is TGCGCCAGCAGCGAGGGGGCTTACTACACCGGGGAGCTGTTTTTT. This codes for CASSEGAYYTGELFF. Full variable domain (outside the CDR3, taken from reference TRBV5-1 and TRBJ2-2): KAGVTQTPRYLIKTRGQQVTLSCSPISGHRSVSWYQQTPGQGLQFLFEYFSETQRNKGNFPGRFSGRQFSNSRSEMNVSTLELGDSALYLCASSEGAYYTGELFFGEGSRLTVL.

This clone was counted at least ten times. V gene TRBV3-1 (or the pseudogene TRBV3-2) combines with J gene TRBJ2-6; no clear D. Per germline, CDR1 LGHDT and CDR2 YNNKEL (reference sequence). Between the trimmed V and J ends, which lost 5 bases and 5 bases, there was a span of 4 bases. The CDR3 covers 12 residues. CDR3 loop: CASSGWANVLTF. As DNA, the CDR3 is TGTGCCAGCAGCGGTTGGGCCAACGTCCTGACTTTC.

The chain employs TRBV28 and TRBJ1-1; D is possibly TRBD1 (6 bases). The CDR3 runs 14 residues. The ends were cut back, 6 bases at V and 1 base at J, with 12 bases in the middle. Germline V CDR1 and CDR2: MDHEN, SYDVKM. DNA of the CDR3: TGTGCCAGCAGCTTACAGGGACGGAACACTGAAGCTTTCTTT. Residues: CASSLQGRNTEAFF.

The rearrangement links TRBV20-1 to TRBJ2-2; D uncertain. The length of the CDR3 is 11 residues. The germline V and J ends were trimmed by 6 bases and 6 bases, with 8 bases remaining between them. The germline V gene encodes CDR1 DFQATT and CDR2 SNEGSKA (reference sequence). CDR3 amino acids: CSAHWAGELFF. In DNA, the CDR3 is TGCAGTGCCCACTGGGCCGGGGAGCTGTTTTTT.

The rearrangement links TRBV7-2 to TRBJ2-7, with TRBD2 matching over 8 bases. This CDR3 spans 16 amino acids. Unmatched junction bases numbered 6, after V lost 2 bases and J lost 0 bases. Germline loops: CDR1 SGHTA, CDR2 FQGNSA. CDR3 DNA sequence: TGTGCCAGCAGCTTAAGCGCCGGGACTAGCTCCTACGAGCAGTACTTC. Residues: CASSLSAGTSSYEQYF.

The genes are TRBV27 and TRBJ1-6; the D gene is possibly TRBD1 (6 bases). The CDR3 length is 15 residues. V gave up 6 bases and J gave up 9 bases, with 18 bases separating them. The germline V gene encodes CDR1 MNHEY and CDR2 SMNVEV (reference sequence). The CDR3 DNA reads as TGTGCCAGCAGCGAATACACAGGGATAGGTTCACCCCTCCACTTT. This sequence encodes CASSEYTGIGSPLHF.

The chain is built from TRBV5-1 and TRBJ2-2, with TRBD2 matching 14 bases. The J segment lost 6 bases and the V segment lost 4 bases, leaving 8 bases of the junction unmatched. The CDR3 loop spans 17 amino acids. Germline CDR1 reads SGHRS; CDR2 reads YFSETQ. CDR3 sequence: CASSPGTSGSYSGELFF. The CDR3 bases are TGCGCCAGCAGCCCCGGGACTAGCGGGAGTTATTCCGGGGAGCTGTTTTTT.